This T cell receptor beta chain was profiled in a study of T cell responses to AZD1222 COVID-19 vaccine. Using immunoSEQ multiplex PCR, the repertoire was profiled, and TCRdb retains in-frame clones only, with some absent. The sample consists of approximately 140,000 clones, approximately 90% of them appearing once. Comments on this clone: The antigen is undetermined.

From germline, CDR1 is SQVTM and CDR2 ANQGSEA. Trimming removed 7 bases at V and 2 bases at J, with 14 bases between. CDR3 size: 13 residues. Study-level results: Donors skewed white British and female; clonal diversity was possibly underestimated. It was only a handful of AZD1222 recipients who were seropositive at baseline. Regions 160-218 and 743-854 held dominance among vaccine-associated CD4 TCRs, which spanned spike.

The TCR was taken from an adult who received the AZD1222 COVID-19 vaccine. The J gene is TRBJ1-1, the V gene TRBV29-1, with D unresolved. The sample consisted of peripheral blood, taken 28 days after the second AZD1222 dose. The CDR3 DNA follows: TGCAGCGGCACCAGGACTACAAACACTGAAGCTTTCTTT. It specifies CSGTRTTNTEAFF.